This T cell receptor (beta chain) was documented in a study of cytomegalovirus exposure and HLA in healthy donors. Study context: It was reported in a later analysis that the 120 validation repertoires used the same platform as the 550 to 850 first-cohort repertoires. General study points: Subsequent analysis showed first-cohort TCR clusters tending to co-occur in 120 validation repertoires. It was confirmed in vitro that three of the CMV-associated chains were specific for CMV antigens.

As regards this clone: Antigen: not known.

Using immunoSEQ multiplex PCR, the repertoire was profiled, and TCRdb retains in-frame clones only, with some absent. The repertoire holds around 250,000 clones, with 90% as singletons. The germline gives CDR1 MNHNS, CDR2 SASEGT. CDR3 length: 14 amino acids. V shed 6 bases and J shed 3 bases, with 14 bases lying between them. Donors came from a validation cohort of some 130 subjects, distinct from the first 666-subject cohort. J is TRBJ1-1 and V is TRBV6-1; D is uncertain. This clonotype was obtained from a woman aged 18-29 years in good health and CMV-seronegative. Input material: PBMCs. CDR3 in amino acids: CASSPRVIYTEAFF. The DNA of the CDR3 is TGTGCCAGCAGCCCCCGAGTGATCTACACTGAAGCTTTCTTT.